Below, 3 T cell receptor beta chains from the same sample are listed, as sequenced in a study of blood T cell repertoires in COVID-19. Data came from immunoSEQ multiplex PCR; TCRdb stores just in-frame clones and leaves some out. The sample shows about 120,000 clones, around 79% of them seen only once. Sequenced material: peripheral blood. The source is a man between 65 and 85 years old with acute or convalescent COVID-19.

A few counts support this clone. The chain is built from TRBV6-5 and TRBJ1-2, with 7 bases fitting TRBD1. The V and J ends lost 2 bases and 2 bases, in that order; junction bases with no gene match: 5. The V gene's germline CDR1 is MNHEY and CDR2 SVGAGI. The CDR3 spans 15 residues. The CDR3 DNA reads as TGTGCCAGCAGTTACCAAGGAGGGGGCAACTATGGCTACACCTTC. It translates to CASSYQGGGNYGYTF.

This clone was recorded many times. V and J are TRBV14 and TRBJ2-7, with a possible D match to TRBD1 (6 bases). The germline V gene has CDR1 SGHDN and CDR2 FVKESK. Trimming removed 0 bases from V and 4 bases from J, with 13 bases in between. The CDR3 contains 15 residues. The CDR3 loop reads CASSQDGRGWYEQYF. The CDR3 DNA is TGTGCCAGCAGCCAAGATGGCAGGGGATGGTACGAGCAGTACTTC.

The rearrangement joins TRBV5-1 to TRBJ1-6; no clear D gene. CDR3 size: 14 residues. V gave up 2 bases and J gave up 7 bases, with 10 bases separating them. Germline V gives CDR1 SGHRS, CDR2 YFSETQ. The CDR3 nucleotides read TGCGCCAGCAGCTTCTACGGGGAGAATTCACCCCTCCACTTT. Protein: CASSFYGENSPLHF.